The 28 T cell receptor beta chains in this list originate from one sample, sequenced in a study of cytomegalovirus exposure and HLA in healthy donors. It was with 60 Vbeta and 13 Jbeta primers that the PCR ran. Sequencing was performed with immunoSEQ multiplex PCR; in TCRdb, only in-frame clones are kept and a portion is missing. Here the sample spans 150,000 or so clones, 80% being singletons. The sample was PBMCs. These receptors were obtained from a man aged 25-40 years in good health and CMV-seronegative.

J is TRBJ2-1 and V is TRBV7-9; D not resolved. This CDR3 comprises 14 residues. V was trimmed by 4 bases and J by 4 bases, leaving 11 bases between them. CDR1 is SEHNR and CDR2 is FQNEAQ in the germline V gene (reference sequence). This chain's CDR3 is CASSSPMRYNEQFF. CDR3 coding DNA: TGTGCCAGCAGCTCACCCATGCGGTACAATGAGCAGTTCTTC.

The chain couples TRBV29-1 to TRBJ1-2, with D unresolved. The V end was cut by 7 bases, the J end by 5 bases, with 11 bases between. This CDR3 spans 11 amino acids. Looked up from germline, CDR1 is SQVTM and CDR2 is ANQGSEA. The CDR3 spells CSARGLYGYTF. The CDR3 DNA is TGCAGCGCCCGCGGGTTGTATGGCTACACCTTC.

This chain connects TRBV29-1 to TRBJ1-2; 9 nucleotides line up with TRBD1. CDR3 length: 13 amino acids. Trimming removed 5 bases from V and 8 bases from J; junction bases left unmatched: 9. Per germline, CDR1 SQVTM and CDR2 ANQGSEA. CDR3 in amino acids: CSVYRDRESGYTF. The CDR3 DNA reads as TGCAGCGTTTACCGGGACAGGGAATCGGGCTACACCTTC.

The chain joins TRBV6-5 to TRBJ2-1; weak D call: TRBD1 (6 bases). Trimming stripped 2 bases from V and 5 bases from J, with 16 bases between. Per germline, CDR1 MNHEY and CDR2 SVGAGI. There are 16 residues in the CDR3. The CDR3 reads CASSYIAGALNNEQFF. The DNA of the CDR3 is TGTGCCAGCAGTTACATCGCAGGGGCCTTGAACAATGAGCAGTTCTTC.

The CDR3 protein is CASSLAGGNQPQHF. CDR3 sequence (DNA): TGTGCCAGCAGCTTAGCGGGAGGCAATCAGCCCCAGCATTTT. The chain employs TRBV7-2 and TRBJ1-5; D gene unclear. Per germline, CDR1 SGHTA and CDR2 FQGNSA. The V end was cut by 0 bases, the J end by 2 bases, with 5 bases between. CDR3 length equals 14 residues.

This clone was found a few times. The rearrangement uses TRBV29-1 and TRBJ1-1; the match to TRBD1 covers 8 bases. The CDR3 is made up of 13 amino acids. The ends lost 4 bases at V and 2 bases at J; junction bases unmatched: 3. The germline V gene encodes CDR1 SQVTM and CDR2 ANQGSEA. The CDR3: CSVAQGANTEAFF. The CDR3 DNA follows: TGCAGCGTTGCCCAGGGGGCAAACACTGAAGCTTTCTTT.

Turning to this clone: A junction end diverges from the germline sequence, so it may reflect a read error. The gene calls are TRBV7-9 and TRBJ1-3; maybe TRBD1 (6 bases). Germline V lookup: CDR1 SEHNR, CDR2 FQNEAQ (reference sequence). The CDR3 runs 12 residues. The CDR3 loop reads CASSLEQGNSYF. DNA for the CDR3: TGTGCCAGCAGCTTAGAGCAGGGGAACTCCTACTTT.

V gene TRBV7-3 combines with J gene TRBJ2-7; a possible D gene is TRBD1 (7 bases). CDR1 and CDR2 from the germline V gene are SGHTA and FQGTGA. This CDR3 has 15 residues. Trimming shortened V by 0 bases and J by 3 bases, and 12 bases separated the two germline ends. CDR3 coding DNA: TGTGCCAGCAGCTTAACATCAGGGGGGATCTACGAGCAGTACTTC. Amino acids: CASSLTSGGIYEQYF.

V is TRBV10-1 and J is TRBJ2-5, with 13 positions matching TRBD2. The CDR3 loop spans 16 amino acids. V lost 3 bases and J lost 5; bases outside the gene matches: 6. Germline loops: CDR1 WNHNN, CDR2 SYGVQD (reference sequence). The CDR3 DNA follows: TGCGCCAGCAGTGAAGGACTAGCGGGAGTAGTGGAGACCCAGTACTTC. Residues: CASSEGLAGVVETQYF.

V and J are TRBV11-2 and TRBJ1-2; D is undetermined. V lost 2 bases to trimming and J lost 13 bases, with 14 bases between them. The CDR3 runs to 12 residues. Germline CDR1 reads SGHAT; CDR2 reads FQNNGV. Here the CDR3 reads CASSLINIPPTF. The CDR3 DNA reads TGTGCCAGCAGCTTAATTAATATCCCCCCCACCTTC.

V usage is TRBV14 and J usage is TRBJ1-2; D gene ambiguous. The CDR3 loop spans 13 amino acids. Trimming left V 3 bases short and J 3 bases short, with 8 bases between. CDR1 SGHDN and CDR2 FVKESK come from the germline V gene. CDR3 DNA sequence: TGTGCCAGCAGCCAGGGCACTTACTATGGCTACACCTTC. As protein: CASSQGTYYGYTF.

The chain employs TRBV5-1 and TRBJ2-7; 9 bases align to TRBD2. With 2 bases clipped from V and 3 bases from J, the junction kept 3 bases outside the gene matches. The CDR3 has 14 amino acids. Germline CDR1 and CDR2: SGHRS and YFSETQ. CDR3 loop: CASSFLTSGYEQYF. The CDR3 bases are TGCGCCAGCAGCTTCTTGACTAGCGGCTACGAGCAGTACTTC.

The chain uses TRBV4-1 and TRBJ2-3, with TRBD2 as a possible D gene (7 bases). CDR1 and CDR2 from the germline V gene are MGHRA and YSYEKL. This CDR3 region has 16 residues. Trimming removed 1 base at V and 2 bases at J, with 13 bases between. CDR3 DNA: TGCGCCAGCAGCCAAGTGGCGGGGGCTTACACAGATACGCAGTATTTT. It specifies CASSQVAGAYTDTQYF.

The V call is TRBV25-1, the J call TRBJ1-1; TRBD1 might be the D (5 bases). This CDR3 has 14 amino acids. The V gene lost 8 bases and the J gene lost 3 bases, with 16 bases spanning the gap. The germline V gene encodes CDR1 MGHDK and CDR2 SYGVNS. The CDR3 DNA is TGTGCCAGCCGAATAGCAGGGATGGACACTGAAGCTTTCTTT. Protein: CASRIAGMDTEAFF.

This rearrangement joins TRBV7-3 to TRBJ2-1, with D unclear. The V gene's germline CDR1 is SGHTA and CDR2 FQGTGA. This CDR3 is built from 12 residues. The V end was cut by 0 bases, the J end by 7 bases, with 4 bases between. The CDR3 here is CASSLTSNEQFF. The CDR3 DNA reads TGTGCCAGCAGCTTAACGAGTAATGAGCAGTTCTTC.

This rearrangement joins TRBV14 to TRBJ1-5; TRBD1 matches 8 bases. Losses at the gene ends were 2 bases for V and 7 bases for J; bases not matched to a gene: 4. This CDR3 has 14 amino acids. CDR1 is SGHDN and CDR2 is FVKESK in the germline V gene. The CDR3 DNA reads as TGTGCCAGCAGCCAATCGACAGGGGACCAGCCCCAGCATTTT. Encoded protein: CASSQSTGDQPQHF.

The chain joins TRBV9 to TRBJ1-5; a weak D match, TRBD1 (5 bases). The CDR3 contains 14 residues. The V gene lost 0 bases and the J gene lost 4 bases, with 8 bases spanning the gap. Germline V gene lookup returns CDR1 SGDLS and CDR2 YYNGEE. CDR3 loop: CASSVGTRNQPQHF. For the CDR3, the DNA is TGTGCCAGCAGCGTAGGGACAAGGAATCAGCCCCAGCATTTT.

This clone was seen just once. The chain carries TRBV6-6 and TRBJ1-5, with 7 bases aligning to TRBD1. This CDR3 has 16 residues. Trimming removed 2 bases from V and 3 bases from J; junction bases left unmatched: 7. Germline V gives CDR1 MNHNY, CDR2 SVGAGI (reference sequence). The CDR3 reads CASSYKSDRFNQPQHF. The DNA of the CDR3 is TGTGCCAGCAGTTACAAATCGGACAGGTTCAATCAGCCCCAGCATTTT.

The gene calls are TRBV4-3 and TRBJ2-2; weak D call: TRBD2 (6 bases). Germline V gives CDR1 LGHNA, CDR2 YSLEER. CDR3 length: 17 amino acids. V lost 4 bases to trimming and J lost 0 bases, with 15 bases between them. The CDR3, as DNA: TGCGCCAGCAGCCTAAACCCGGGACTGACGAACACCGGGGAGCTGTTTTTT. It encodes CASSLNPGLTNTGELFF.

V usage is TRBV7-2 and J usage is TRBJ2-7; the match to TRBD1 covers 8 bases. J gave up 1 base and V 7 bases, and 9 bases lay outside the gene matches. The germline V gene has CDR1 SGHTA and CDR2 FQGNSA. The CDR3 totals 15 residues. This CDR3 is CASTPRDRPSYEQYF. The CDR3 DNA reads as TGTGCCAGCACCCCCCGGGACAGGCCTTCCTACGAGCAGTACTTC.

This clone showed up just once. The chain uses TRBV28 and TRBJ1-1; D gene ambiguous. The CDR3 loop spans 13 amino acids. The V end was cut by 6 bases, the J end by 5 bases, with 13 bases between. CDR1 and CDR2 (germline): MDHEN, SYDVKM. Here the CDR3 DNA reads TGTGCCAGCAGGATAAGATTACAGACTGAAGCTTTCTTT. Translating it yields CASRIRLQTEAFF.

V and J are TRBV4-1 and TRBJ1-6, with TRBD1 matching 7 bases. The trim removed 3 bases at V and 8 bases at J, leaving 4 bases unmatched. Germline-derived CDR1 and CDR2 are MGHRA and YSYEKL. The CDR3 sequence is 14 residues long. CDR3 protein: CASSQSGQDSPLHF. The CDR3 nucleotides are TGCGCCAGCAGCCAGTCCGGACAGGATTCACCCCTCCACTTT.

This clone was picked up one time. The V and J genes are TRBV2 and TRBJ1-2, with 10 positions matching TRBD1. Germline trimming cut 6 bases from V and 0 bases from J; bases unmatched to any gene: 7. The CDR3 loop spans 16 amino acids. The germline gives CDR1 SNHLY, CDR2 FYNNEI. The CDR3 nucleotides read TGTGCCAGCAGCGTAGACAGGGGGCTTACTAACTATGGCTACACCTTC. Residues: CASSVDRGLTNYGYTF.

On this clone: The same CDR3 is also encoded by other DNA sequences in this sample. The chain employs TRBV18 and TRBJ2-7; tentative D call: TRBD1 (6 bases). CDR1 KGHSH and CDR2 LQKENI come from the germline V gene. The CDR3 runs to 13 residues. The ends were cut back, 3 bases at V and 4 bases at J, with 10 bases in the middle. For the CDR3, the DNA is TGTGCCAGCTCACCCGACAGGTCTTACGAGCAGTACTTC. Translation: CASSPDRSYEQYF.

The rearrangement uses TRBV10-3 and TRBJ1-4, with TRBD1 matching over 12 bases. CDR1 is ENHRY, CDR2 SYGVKD, per germline. The V and J ends lost 3 bases and 5 bases, in that order; junction bases with no gene match: 4. The CDR3 is 16 amino acids. Here the CDR3 reads CAISDGTGGVNEKLFF. The DNA for the CDR3 is TGTGCCATCAGTGACGGGACAGGGGGCGTCAATGAAAAACTGTTTTTT.

This chain uses TRBV19 with TRBJ2-1; 12 nucleotides agree with TRBD1. The CDR3 runs 16 residues. Germline CDR1 LNHDA, CDR2 SQIVND (reference sequence). V was clipped by 3 bases and J by 6 bases; unmatched bases: 6. The DNA of the CDR3 is TGTGCCAGTAGTATCTCCGGGACAGGGGGCTTCAATGAGCAGTTCTTC. Its translation: CASSISGTGGFNEQFF.

This chain uses TRBV5-4 with TRBJ1-1; TRBD1 matches at 8 bases. Germline V gives CDR1 SGHNT, CDR2 YYREEE (reference sequence). CDR3 size: 17 residues. V lost 4 bases, J lost 1 base, and 12 bases stayed unmatched. The CDR3 loop reads CASSLLQGATRNTEAFF. The CDR3 DNA reads TGTGCCAGCAGCCTCCTCCAGGGGGCTACGAGGAACACTGAAGCTTTCTTT.

The rearrangement joins TRBV6-5 to TRBJ1-5; D is unresolved. Looked up from germline, CDR1 is MNHEY and CDR2 is SVGAGI. V was cut by 5 bases and J by 8 bases, with 19 bases left in between. The length of the CDR3 is 15 residues. The CDR3 DNA follows: TGTGCCAGCAGTCAAACGAGTGGACGGAGGGAGCCCCAGCATTTT. Amino acid sequence: CASSQTSGRREPQHF.